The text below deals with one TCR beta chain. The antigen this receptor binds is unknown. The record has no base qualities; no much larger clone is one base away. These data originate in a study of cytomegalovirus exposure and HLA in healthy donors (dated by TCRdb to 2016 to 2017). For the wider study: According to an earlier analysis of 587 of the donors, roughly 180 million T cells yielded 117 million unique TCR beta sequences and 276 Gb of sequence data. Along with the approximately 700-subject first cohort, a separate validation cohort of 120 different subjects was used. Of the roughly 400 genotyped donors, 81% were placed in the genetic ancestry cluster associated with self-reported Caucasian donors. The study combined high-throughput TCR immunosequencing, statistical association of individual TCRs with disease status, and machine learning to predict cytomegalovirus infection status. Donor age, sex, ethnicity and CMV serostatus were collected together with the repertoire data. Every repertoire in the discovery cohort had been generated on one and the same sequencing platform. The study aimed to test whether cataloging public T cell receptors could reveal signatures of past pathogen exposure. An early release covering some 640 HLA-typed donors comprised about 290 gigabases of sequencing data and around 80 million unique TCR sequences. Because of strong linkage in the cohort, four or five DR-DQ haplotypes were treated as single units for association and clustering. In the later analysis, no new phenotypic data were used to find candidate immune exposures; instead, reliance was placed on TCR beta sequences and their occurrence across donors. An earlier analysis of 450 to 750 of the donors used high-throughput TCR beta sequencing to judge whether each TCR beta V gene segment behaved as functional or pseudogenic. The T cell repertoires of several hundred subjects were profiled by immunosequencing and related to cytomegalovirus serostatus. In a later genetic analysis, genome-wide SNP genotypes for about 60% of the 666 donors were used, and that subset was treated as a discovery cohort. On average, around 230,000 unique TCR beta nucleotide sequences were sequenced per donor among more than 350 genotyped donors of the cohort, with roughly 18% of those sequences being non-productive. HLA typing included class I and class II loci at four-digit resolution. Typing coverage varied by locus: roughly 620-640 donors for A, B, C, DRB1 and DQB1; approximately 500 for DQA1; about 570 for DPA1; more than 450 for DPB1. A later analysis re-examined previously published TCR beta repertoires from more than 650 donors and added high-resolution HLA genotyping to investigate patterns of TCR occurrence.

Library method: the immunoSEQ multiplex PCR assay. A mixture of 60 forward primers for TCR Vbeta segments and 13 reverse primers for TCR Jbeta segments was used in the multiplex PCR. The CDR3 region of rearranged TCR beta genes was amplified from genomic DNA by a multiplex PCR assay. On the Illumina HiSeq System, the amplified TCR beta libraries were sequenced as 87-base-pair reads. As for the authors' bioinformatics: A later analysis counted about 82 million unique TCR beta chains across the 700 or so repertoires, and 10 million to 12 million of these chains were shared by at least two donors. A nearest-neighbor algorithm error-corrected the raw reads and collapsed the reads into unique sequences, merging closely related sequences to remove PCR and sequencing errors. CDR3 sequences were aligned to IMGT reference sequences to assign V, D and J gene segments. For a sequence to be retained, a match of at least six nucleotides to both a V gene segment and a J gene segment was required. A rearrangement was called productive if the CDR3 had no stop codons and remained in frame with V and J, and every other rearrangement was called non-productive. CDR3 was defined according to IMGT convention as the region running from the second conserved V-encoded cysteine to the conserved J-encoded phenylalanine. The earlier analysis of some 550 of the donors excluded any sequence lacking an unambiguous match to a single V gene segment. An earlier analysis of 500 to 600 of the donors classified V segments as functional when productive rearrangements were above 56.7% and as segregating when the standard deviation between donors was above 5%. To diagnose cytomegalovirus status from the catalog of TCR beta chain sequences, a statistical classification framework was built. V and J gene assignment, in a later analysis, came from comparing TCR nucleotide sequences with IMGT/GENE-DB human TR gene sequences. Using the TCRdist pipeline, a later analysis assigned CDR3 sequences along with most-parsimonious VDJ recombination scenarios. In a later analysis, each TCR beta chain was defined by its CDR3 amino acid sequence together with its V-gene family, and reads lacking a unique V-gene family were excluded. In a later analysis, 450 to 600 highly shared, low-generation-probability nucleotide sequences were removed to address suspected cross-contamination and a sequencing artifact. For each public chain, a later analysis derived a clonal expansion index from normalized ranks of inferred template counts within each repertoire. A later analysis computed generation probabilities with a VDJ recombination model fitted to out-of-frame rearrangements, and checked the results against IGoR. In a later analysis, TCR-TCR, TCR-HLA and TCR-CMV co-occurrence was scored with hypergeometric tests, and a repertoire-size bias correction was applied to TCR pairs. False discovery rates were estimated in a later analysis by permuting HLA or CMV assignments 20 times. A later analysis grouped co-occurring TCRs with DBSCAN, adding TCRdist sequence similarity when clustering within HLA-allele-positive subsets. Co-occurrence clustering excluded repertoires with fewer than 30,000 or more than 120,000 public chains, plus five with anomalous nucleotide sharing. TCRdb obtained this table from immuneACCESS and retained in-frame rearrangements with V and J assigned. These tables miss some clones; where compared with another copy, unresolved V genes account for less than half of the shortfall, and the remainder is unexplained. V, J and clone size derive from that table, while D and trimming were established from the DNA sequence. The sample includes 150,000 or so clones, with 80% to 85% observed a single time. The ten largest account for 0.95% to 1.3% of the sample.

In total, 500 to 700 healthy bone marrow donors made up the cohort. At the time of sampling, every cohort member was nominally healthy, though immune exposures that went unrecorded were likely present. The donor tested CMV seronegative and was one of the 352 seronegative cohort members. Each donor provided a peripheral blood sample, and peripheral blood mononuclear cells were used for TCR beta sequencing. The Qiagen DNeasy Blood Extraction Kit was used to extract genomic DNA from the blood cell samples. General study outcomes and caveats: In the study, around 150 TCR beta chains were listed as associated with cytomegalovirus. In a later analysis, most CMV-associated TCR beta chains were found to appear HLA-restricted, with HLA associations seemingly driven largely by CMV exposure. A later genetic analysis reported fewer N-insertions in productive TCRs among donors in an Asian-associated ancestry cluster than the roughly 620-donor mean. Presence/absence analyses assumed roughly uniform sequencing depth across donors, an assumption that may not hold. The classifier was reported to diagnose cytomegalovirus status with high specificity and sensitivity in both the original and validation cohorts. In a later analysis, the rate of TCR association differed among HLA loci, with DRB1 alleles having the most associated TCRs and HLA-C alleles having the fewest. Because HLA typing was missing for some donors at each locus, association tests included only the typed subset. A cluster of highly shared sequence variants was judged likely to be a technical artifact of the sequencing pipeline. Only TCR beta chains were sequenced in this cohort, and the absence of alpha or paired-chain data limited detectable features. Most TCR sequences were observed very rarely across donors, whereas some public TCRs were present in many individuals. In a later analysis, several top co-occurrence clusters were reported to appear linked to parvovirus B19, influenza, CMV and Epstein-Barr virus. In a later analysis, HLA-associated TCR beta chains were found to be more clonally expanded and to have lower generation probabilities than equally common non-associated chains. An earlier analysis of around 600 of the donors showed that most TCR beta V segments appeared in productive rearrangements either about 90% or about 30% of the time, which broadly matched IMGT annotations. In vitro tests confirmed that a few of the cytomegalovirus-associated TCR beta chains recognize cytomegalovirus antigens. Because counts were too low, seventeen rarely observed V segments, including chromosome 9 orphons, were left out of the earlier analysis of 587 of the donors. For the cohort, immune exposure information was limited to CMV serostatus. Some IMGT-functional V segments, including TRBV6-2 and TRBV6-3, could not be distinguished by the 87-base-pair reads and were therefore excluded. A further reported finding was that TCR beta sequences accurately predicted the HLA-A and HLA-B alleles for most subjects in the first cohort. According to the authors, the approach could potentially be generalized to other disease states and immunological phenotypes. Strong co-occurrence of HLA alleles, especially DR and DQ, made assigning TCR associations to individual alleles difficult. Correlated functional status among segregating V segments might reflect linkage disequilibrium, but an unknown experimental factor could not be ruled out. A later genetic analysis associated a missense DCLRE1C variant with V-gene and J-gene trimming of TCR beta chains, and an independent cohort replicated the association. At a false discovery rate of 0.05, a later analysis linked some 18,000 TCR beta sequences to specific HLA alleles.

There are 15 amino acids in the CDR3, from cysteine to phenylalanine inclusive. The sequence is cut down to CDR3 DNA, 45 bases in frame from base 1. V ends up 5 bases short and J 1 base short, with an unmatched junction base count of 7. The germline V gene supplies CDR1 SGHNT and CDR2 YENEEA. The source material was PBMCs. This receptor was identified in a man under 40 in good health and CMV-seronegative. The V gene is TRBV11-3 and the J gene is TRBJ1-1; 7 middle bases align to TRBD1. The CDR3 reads CASSPRTGRNTEAFF. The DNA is TGTGCCAGCAGCCCCCGGACAGGTAGGAACACTGAAGCTTTCTTT.